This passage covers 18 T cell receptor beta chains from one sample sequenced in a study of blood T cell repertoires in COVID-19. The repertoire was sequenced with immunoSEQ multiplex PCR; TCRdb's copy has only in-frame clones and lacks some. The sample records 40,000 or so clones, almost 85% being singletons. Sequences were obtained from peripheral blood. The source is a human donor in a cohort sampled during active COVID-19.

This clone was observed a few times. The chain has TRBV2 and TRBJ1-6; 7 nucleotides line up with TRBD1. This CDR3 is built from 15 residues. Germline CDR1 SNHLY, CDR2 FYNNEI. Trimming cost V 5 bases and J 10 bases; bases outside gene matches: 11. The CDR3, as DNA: TGTGCCAGCAGTTCCGACAGGGCCGGGTTGTCACCCCTCCACTTT. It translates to CASSSDRAGLSPLHF.

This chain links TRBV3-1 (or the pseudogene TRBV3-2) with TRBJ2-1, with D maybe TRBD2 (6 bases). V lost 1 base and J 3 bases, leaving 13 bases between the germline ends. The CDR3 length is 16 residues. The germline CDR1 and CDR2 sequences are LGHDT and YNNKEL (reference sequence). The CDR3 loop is CASSQAVGGYYNEQFF. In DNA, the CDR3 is TGTGCCAGCAGCCAAGCCGTCGGGGGATACTACAATGAGCAGTTCTTC.

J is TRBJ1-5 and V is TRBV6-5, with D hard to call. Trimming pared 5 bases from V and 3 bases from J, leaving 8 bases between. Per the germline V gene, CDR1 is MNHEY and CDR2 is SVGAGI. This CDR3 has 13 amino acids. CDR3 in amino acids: CASSLVDNQPQHF. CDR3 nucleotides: TGTGCCAGCAGTCTAGTGGACAATCAGCCCCAGCATTTT.

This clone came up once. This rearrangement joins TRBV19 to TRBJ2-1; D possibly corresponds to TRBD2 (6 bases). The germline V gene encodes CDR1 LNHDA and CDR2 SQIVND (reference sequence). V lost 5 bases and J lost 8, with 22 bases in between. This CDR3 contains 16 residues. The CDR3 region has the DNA TGTGCCAGTAGTCCCGACAGACCGCTGGGAGGCCATGAGCAGTTCTTC. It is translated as CASSPDRPLGGHEQFF.

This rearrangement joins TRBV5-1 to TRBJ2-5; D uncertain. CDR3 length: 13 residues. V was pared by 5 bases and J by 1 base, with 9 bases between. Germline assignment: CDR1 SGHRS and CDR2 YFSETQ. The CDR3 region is CASSLYGQETQYF. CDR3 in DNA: TGCGCCAGCAGTCTATATGGCCAAGAGACCCAGTACTTC.

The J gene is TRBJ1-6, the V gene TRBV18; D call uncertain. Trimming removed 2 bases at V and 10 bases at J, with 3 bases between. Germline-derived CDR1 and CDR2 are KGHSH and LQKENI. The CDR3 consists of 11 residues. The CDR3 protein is CASSPSSPLHF. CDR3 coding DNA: TGTGCCAGCTCACCAAGCTCACCCCTCCACTTT.

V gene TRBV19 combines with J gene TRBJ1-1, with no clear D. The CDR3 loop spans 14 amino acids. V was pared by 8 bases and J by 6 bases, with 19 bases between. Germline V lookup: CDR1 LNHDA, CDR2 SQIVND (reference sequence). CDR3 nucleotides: TGTGCCAGTTCCGAGGGTATTAGTTCTGCTGAAGCTTTCTTT. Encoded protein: CASSEGISSAEAFF.

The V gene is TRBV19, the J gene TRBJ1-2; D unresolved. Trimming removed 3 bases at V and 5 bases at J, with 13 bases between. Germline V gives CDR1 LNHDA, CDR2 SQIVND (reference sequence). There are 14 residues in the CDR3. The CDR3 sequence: CASSIGRAQYGYTF. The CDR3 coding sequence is TGTGCCAGTAGTATTGGGAGGGCACAATATGGCTACACCTTC.

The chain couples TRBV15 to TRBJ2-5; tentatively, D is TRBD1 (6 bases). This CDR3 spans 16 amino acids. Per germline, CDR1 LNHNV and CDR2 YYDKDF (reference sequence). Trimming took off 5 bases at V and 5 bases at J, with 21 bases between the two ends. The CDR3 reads CATSPALNRVRETQYF. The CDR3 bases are TGTGCCACCAGCCCTGCCCTCAACAGGGTTCGGGAGACCCAGTACTTC.

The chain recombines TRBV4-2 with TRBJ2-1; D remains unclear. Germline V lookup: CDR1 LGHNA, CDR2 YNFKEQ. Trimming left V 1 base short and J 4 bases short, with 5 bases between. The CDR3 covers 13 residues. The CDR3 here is CASSQAKYNEQFF. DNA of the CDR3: TGTGCCAGCAGCCAAGCTAAATACAATGAGCAGTTCTTC.

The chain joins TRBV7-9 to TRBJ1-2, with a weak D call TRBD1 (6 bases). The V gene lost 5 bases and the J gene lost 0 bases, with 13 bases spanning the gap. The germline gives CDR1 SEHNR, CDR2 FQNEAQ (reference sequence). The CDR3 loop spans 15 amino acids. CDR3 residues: CASSPRGGPNYGYTF. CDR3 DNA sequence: TGTGCCAGCAGCCCTAGGGGGGGGCCTAACTATGGCTACACCTTC. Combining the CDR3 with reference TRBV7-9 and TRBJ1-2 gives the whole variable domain DTGVSQNPRHKITKRGQNVTFRCDPISEHNRLYWYRQTLGQGPEFLTYFQNEAQLEKSRLLSDRFSAERPKGSFSTLEIQRTEQGDSAMYLCASSPRGGPNYGYTFGSGTRLTVV.

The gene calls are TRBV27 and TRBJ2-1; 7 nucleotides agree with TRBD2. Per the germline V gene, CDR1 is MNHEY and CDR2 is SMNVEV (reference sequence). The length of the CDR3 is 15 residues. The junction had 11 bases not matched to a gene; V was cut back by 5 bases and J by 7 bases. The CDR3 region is CASSASSGPRNEQFF. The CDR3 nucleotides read TGTGCCAGCAGTGCATCTAGCGGCCCCAGGAATGAGCAGTTCTTC.

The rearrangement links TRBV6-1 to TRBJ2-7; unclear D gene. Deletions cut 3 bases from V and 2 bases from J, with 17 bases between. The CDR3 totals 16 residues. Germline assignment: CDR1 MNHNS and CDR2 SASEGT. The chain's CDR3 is CASSDPAVKETYEQYF. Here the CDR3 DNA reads TGTGCCAGCAGTGACCCCGCAGTTAAGGAGACCTACGAGCAGTACTTC.

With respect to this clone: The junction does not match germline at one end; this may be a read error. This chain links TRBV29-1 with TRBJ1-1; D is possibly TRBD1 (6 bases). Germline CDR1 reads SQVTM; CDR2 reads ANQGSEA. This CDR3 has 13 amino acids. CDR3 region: CSVEGHMNTEVFF. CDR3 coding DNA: TGCAGCGTTGAGGGACACATGAACACTGAAGTTTTCTTT.

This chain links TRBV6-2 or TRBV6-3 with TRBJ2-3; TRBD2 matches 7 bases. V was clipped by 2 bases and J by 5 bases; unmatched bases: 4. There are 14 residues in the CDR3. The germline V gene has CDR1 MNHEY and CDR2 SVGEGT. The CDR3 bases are TGTGCCAGCAGTTACCAGTTAGCGGGAGATACGCAGTATTTT. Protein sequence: CASSYQLAGDTQYF.

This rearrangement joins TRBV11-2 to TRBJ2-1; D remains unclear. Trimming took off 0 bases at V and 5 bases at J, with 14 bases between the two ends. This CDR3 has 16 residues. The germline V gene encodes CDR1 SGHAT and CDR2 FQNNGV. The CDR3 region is CASSLEPSFSHNEQFF. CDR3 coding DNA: TGTGCCAGCAGCTTAGAGCCGAGTTTTAGCCACAATGAGCAGTTCTTC. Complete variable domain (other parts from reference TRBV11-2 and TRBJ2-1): EAGVAQSPRYKIIEKRQSVAFWCNPISGHATLYWYQQILGQGPKLLIQFQNNGVVDDSQLPKDRFSAERLKGVDSTLKIQPAKLEDSAVYLCASSLEPSFSHNEQFFGPGTRLTVL.

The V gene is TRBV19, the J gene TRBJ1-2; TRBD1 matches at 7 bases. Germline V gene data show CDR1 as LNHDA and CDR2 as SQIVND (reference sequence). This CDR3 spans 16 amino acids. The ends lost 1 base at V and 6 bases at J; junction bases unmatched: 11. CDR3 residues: CASSIGGDRGRHGYTF. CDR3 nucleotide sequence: TGTGCCAGTAGTATAGGGGGGGACAGAGGTCGCCATGGCTACACCTTC.

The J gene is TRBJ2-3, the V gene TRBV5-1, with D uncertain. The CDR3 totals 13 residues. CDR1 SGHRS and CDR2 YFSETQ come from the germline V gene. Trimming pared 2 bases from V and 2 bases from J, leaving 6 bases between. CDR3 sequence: CASSFSFTDTQYF. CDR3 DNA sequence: TGCGCCAGCAGCTTTTCCTTCACAGATACGCAGTATTTT.